The 15 T cell receptor beta chains given below trace back to one sample, sequenced in a study of blood T cell repertoires in COVID-19. Method: immunoSEQ multiplex PCR; TCRdb's copy keeps in-frame clones and lacks some. The profile shows 72,000 or so clones, approximately 89% of them singletons. The specimen was peripheral blood. The receptors originated from a woman older than 75 with active or convalescent COVID-19.

The chain carries TRBV30 and TRBJ1-1; D gene ambiguous. CDR1 is GTSNPN and CDR2 is SVGIG in the germline V gene (reference sequence). Trimming cost V 2 bases and J 1 base, with 8 bases left between them. The CDR3 covers 13 residues. CDR3 protein: CAWSRQENTEAFF. The CDR3 DNA follows: TGTGCCTGGAGTCGGCAGGAGAACACTGAAGCTTTCTTT.

The chain's CDR3 is CASSLGLDTDTQYF. The CDR3 DNA is TGTGCCAGCAGCTTGGGGCTCGACACAGATACGCAGTATTTT. V is TRBV7-2 and J is TRBJ2-3; weak D call: TRBD1 (5 bases). The V gene lost 3 bases and the J gene lost 2 bases, with 9 bases spanning the gap. There are 14 residues in the CDR3. CDR1 SGHTA and CDR2 FQGNSA come from the germline V gene. Drawing the rest from reference TRBV7-2 and TRBJ2-3, the complete variable domain is GAGVSQSPSNKVTEKGKDVELRCDPISGHTALYWYRQSLGQGLEFLIYFQGNSAPDKSGLPSDRFSAERTGGSVSTLTIQRTQQEDSAVYLCASSLGLDTDTQYFGPGTRLTVL.

This chain uses TRBV19 with TRBJ1-4; D perhaps matches TRBD1 (6 bases). V lost 8 bases, J lost 5 bases, and 15 bases lay in between. The CDR3 sequence is 14 residues long. CDR1 is LNHDA, CDR2 SQIVND, per germline (reference sequence). The CDR3, as DNA: TGTGCCAGTGCTACAGGGAATTCAAATGAAAAACTGTTTTTT. This translates into CASATGNSNEKLFF.

The CDR3 protein is CASSLDTISYEQYF. CDR3 DNA: TGTGCCAGCAGCTTAGATACTATCTCCTACGAGCAGTACTTC. The chain carries TRBV11-2 and TRBJ2-7; D is unresolved. V lost 0 bases and J 0 bases, leaving 6 bases between the germline ends. In germline, CDR1 is SGHAT, CDR2 FQNNGV. The CDR3 covers 14 residues.

The rearrangement links TRBV30 to TRBJ1-6; the D gene is possibly TRBD1 (5 bases). CDR3 length equals 15 residues. Deletions cut 3 bases from V and 4 bases from J, with 13 bases between. Germline V gives CDR1 GTSNPN, CDR2 SVGIG (reference sequence). The CDR3 spells CAWRGKGSYNSPLHF. CDR3 DNA: TGTGCCTGGAGGGGTAAGGGGTCATATAATTCACCCCTCCACTTT.

The chain combines TRBV19 with TRBJ2-3; 7 bases line up with TRBD1. V shed 4 bases, J shed 3 bases, and the junction held 7 bases outside the gene matches. Germline values: CDR1 LNHDA, CDR2 SQIVND (reference sequence). CDR3 size: 15 residues. The CDR3 coding sequence is TGTGCCAGTAGTAAGGGGGCCGGATTAACAGATACGCAGTATTTT. It encodes CASSKGAGLTDTQYF.

The chain uses TRBV5-1 and TRBJ2-1, with 7 bases that match TRBD2. Trimming removed 0 bases from V and 10 bases from J; junction bases left unmatched: 4. This CDR3 contains 13 residues. Germline V CDR1 and CDR2: SGHRS, YFSETQ. The CDR3 DNA is TGCGCCAGCAGCTTGGGCGGGGGTGACGAGCAGTTCTTC. This translates into CASSLGGGDEQFF. The variable domain in full, with the rest retrieved from reference TRBV5-1 and TRBJ2-1, is KAGVTQTPRYLIKTRGQQVTLSCSPISGHRSVSWYQQTPGQGLQFLFEYFSETQRNKGNFPGRFSGRQFSNSRSEMNVSTLELGDSALYLCASSLGGGDEQFFGPGTRLTVL.

V gene TRBV7-2 combines with J gene TRBJ2-3, with 12 positions matching TRBD2. V lost 1 base to trimming and J lost 6 bases; unmatched junction nucleotides: 8. The length of the CDR3 is 17 residues. The V gene's germline CDR1 is SGHTA and CDR2 FQGNSA. CDR3 amino acids: CASSLGFRLAGGDTQYF. The CDR3 DNA follows: TGTGCCAGCAGCTTAGGGTTCCGGCTAGCGGGGGGGGATACGCAGTATTTT.

This chain joins TRBV27 and TRBJ2-1; possibly TRBD2 for D (5 bases). Germline V lookup: CDR1 MNHEY, CDR2 SMNVEV (reference sequence). CDR3 size: 11 residues. V lost 5 bases and J lost 10, with 9 bases in between. CDR3 residues: CASSRGREQFF. The CDR3, as DNA: TGTGCCAGCAGTCGGGGTCGGGAGCAGTTCTTC.

J is TRBJ1-1 and V is TRBV10-3; D uncertain. The CDR3 has 13 residues. Germline CDR1 and CDR2: ENHRY and SYGVKD. V was clipped by 2 bases and J by 2 bases, with 6 bases between them. Here the CDR3 DNA reads TGTGCCATCAGTGAGACAGTCAACACTGAAGCTTTCTTT. Its translation is CAISETVNTEAFF.

V usage is TRBV19 and J usage is TRBJ2-1; maybe TRBD1 (6 bases). Germline CDR1 reads LNHDA; CDR2 reads SQIVND (reference sequence). V lost 3 bases and J 4 bases, leaving 10 bases between the germline ends. The CDR3 consists of 14 residues. The CDR3 loop is CASSIDGTYNEQFF. DNA of the CDR3: TGTGCCAGTAGTATTGACGGGACATACAATGAGCAGTTCTTC.

The V gene is TRBV10-3, the J gene TRBJ2-6; tentative D call: TRBD2 (5 bases). The CDR3 length is 15 residues. Germline V gene sequence: CDR1 ENHRY, CDR2 SYGVKD. V lost 7 bases to trimming and J lost 1 base, with 11 bases between them. CDR3 sequence (DNA): TGTGCCATCAAGGAGTGGACTTCTGGGGCCAACGTCCTGACTTTC. Translating gives CAIKEWTSGANVLTF.

This clone was observed a handful of times. This sequence joins TRBV6-5 and TRBJ1-5; the match to TRBD1 covers 8 bases. V was clipped by 6 bases and J by 3 bases; unmatched bases: 7. CDR3 length equals 15 residues. Germline-derived CDR1 and CDR2 are MNHEY and SVGAGI. The CDR3 reads CASRPGQVVNQPQHF. The CDR3 DNA follows: TGTGCCAGCAGGCCGGGACAGGTGGTCAATCAGCCCCAGCATTTT.

The V gene is TRBV5-1, the J gene TRBJ1-2; 8 bases fit TRBD1. CDR3 length: 16 residues. Germline CDR1 is SGHRS and CDR2 is YFSETQ. V was pared by 4 bases and J by 1 base, with 9 bases of the junction left unmatched. The CDR3 sequence is CASSHVLDRVNYGYTF. In DNA form, the CDR3 reads TGCGCCAGCAGCCATGTTTTGGACAGGGTTAACTATGGCTACACCTTC.

The genes are TRBV4-2 and TRBJ2-3; 9 bases match TRBD1. Unmatched junction bases numbered 8, after V lost 7 bases and J lost 6 bases. Germline loops: CDR1 LGHNA, CDR2 YNFKEQ. The CDR3 runs 14 residues. The CDR3 nucleotides are TGTGCCAGCAAGTGGGGACAGGGTTCCGATACGCAGTATTTT. Translated, it gives CASKWGQGSDTQYF.